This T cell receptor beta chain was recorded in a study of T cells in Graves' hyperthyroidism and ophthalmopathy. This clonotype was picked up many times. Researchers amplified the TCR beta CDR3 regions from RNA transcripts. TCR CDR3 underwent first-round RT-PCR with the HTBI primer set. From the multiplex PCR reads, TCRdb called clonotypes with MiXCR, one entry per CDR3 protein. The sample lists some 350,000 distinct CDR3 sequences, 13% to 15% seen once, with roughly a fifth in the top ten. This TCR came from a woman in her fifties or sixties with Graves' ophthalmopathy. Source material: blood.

Here the CDR3 DNA reads TGCGCCAGCAGCTTGGAGGGGGGACGGGCAACTAATGAAAAACTGTTTTTT. It codes for CASSLEGGRATNEKLFF. This chain links TRBV5-1 with TRBJ1-4, with D tentatively TRBD1 (6 bases). The CDR3 length is 17 residues. Trimming removed 0 bases from V and 0 bases from J, with 12 bases in between. Germline V gene sequence: CDR1 SGHRS, CDR2 YFSETQ. Looking up the rest from reference TRBV5-1 and TRBJ1-4 gives the full variable domain: KAGVTQTPRYLIKTRGQQVTLSCSPISGHRSVSWYQQTPGQGLQFLFEYFSETQRNKGNFPGRFSGRQFSNSRSEMNVSTLELGDSALYLCASSLEGGRATNEKLFFGSGTQLSVL.